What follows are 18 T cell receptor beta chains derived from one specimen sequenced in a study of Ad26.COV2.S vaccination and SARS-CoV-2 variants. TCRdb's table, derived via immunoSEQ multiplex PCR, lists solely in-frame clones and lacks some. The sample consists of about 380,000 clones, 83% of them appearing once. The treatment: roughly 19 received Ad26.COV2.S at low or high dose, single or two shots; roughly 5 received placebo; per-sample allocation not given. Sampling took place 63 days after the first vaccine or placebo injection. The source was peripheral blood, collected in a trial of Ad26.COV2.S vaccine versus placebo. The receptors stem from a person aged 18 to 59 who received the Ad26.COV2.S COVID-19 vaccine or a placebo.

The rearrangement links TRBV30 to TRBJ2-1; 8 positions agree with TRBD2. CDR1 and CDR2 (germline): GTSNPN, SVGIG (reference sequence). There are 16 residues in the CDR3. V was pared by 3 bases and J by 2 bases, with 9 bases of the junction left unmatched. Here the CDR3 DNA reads TGTGCCTGGAGCTTTTTGACTAGCGAAACCTACAATGAGCAGTTCTTC. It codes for CAWSFLTSETYNEQFF.

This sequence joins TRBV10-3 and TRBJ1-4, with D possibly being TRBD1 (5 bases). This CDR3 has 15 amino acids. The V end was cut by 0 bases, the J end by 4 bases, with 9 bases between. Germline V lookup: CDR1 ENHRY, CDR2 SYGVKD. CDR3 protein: CAISESGTGNEKLFF. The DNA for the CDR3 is TGTGCCATCAGTGAGTCGGGGACTGGTAATGAAAAACTGTTTTTT.

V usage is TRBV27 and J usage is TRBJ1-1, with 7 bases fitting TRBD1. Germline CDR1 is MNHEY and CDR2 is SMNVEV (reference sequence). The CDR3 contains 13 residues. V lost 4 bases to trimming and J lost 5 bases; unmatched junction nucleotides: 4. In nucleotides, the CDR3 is TGTGCCAGCAGTTCTGCACAGGGGACTGAAGCTTTCTTT. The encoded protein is CASSSAQGTEAFF.

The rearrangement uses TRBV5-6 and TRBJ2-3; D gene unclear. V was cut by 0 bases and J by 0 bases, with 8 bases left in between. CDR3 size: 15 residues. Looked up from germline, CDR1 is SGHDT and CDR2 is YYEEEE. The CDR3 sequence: CASSLDGSSTDTQYF. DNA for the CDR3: TGTGCCAGCAGCTTGGACGGATCTAGCACAGATACGCAGTATTTT.

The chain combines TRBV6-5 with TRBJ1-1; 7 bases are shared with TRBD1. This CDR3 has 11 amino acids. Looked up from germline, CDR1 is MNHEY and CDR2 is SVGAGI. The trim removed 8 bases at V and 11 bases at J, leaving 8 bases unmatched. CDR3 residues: CASLTGSLAFF. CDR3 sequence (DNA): TGTGCCAGCCTGACAGGGTCACTGGCTTTCTTT.

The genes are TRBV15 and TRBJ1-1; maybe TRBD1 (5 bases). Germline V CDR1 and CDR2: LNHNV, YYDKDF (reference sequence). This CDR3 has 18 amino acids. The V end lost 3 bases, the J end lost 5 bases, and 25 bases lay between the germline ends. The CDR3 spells CATSSHLGAGLGRTEAFF. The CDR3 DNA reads TGTGCCACCAGCAGCCATCTCGGAGCAGGGTTGGGGCGTACTGAAGCTTTCTTT. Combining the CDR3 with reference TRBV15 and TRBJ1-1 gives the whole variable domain DAMVIQNPRYQVTQFGKPVTLSCSQTLNHNVMYWYQQKSSQAPKLLFHYYDKDFNNEADTPDNFQSRRPNTSFCFLDIRSPGLGDTAMYLCATSSHLGAGLGRTEAFFGQGTRLTVV.

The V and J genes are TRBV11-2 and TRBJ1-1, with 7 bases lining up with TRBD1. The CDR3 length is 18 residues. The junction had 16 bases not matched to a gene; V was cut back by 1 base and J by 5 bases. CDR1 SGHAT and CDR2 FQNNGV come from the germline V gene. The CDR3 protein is CASSLGYDRVGRSTEAFF. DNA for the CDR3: TGTGCCAGCAGCTTAGGATACGACAGGGTGGGAAGGAGTACTGAAGCTTTCTTT.

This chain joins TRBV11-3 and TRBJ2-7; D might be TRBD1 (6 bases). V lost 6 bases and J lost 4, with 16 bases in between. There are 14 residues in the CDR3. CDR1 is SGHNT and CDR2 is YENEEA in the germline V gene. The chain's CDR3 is CASSMTGPRYEQYF. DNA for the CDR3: TGTGCCAGCAGTATGACAGGCCCCCGGTACGAGCAGTACTTC.

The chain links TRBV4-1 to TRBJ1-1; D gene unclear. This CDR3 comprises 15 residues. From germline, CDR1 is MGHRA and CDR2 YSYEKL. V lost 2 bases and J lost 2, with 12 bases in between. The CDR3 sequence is CASSQPPKGNTEAFF. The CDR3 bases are TGCGCCAGCAGCCAACCCCCCAAGGGAAACACTGAAGCTTTCTTT.

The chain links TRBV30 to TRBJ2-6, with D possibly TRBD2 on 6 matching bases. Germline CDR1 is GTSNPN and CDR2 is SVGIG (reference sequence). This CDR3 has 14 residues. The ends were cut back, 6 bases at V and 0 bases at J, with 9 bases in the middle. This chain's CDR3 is CACPGGSGANVLTF. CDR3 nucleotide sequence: TGTGCCTGCCCCGGGGGCTCTGGGGCCAACGTCCTGACTTTC.

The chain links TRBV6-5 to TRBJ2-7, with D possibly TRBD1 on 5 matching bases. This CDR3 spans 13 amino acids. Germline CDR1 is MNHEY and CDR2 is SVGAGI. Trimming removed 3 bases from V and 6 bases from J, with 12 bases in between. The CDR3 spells CASSYRTWSEQYF. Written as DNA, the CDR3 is TGTGCCAGCAGTTATCGGACATGGAGCGAGCAGTACTTC.

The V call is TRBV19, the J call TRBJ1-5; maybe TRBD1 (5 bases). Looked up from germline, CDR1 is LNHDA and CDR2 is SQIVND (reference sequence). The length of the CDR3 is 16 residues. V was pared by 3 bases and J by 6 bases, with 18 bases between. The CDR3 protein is CASSMGGAPLIQPQHF. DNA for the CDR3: TGTGCCAGTAGTATGGGGGGTGCCCCATTGATTCAGCCCCAGCATTTT.

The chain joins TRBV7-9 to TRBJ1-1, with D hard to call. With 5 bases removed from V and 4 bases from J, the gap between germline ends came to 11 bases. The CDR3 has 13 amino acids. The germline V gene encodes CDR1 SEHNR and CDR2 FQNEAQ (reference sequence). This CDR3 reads CASSPQDGTEAFF. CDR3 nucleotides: TGTGCCAGCAGCCCTCAAGACGGCACTGAAGCTTTCTTT. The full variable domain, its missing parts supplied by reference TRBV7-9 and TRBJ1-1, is DTGVSQNPRHKITKRGQNVTFRCDPISEHNRLYWYRQTLGQGPEFLTYFQNEAQLEKSRLLSDRFSAERPKGSFSTLEIQRTEQGDSAMYLCASSPQDGTEAFFGQGTRLTVV.

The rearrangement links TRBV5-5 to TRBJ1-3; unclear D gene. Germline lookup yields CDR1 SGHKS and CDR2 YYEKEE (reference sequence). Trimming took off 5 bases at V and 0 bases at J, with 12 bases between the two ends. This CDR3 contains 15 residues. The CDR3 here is CASSSTPSSGNTIYF. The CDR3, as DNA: TGTGCCAGCAGTTCGACGCCTAGCTCTGGAAACACCATATATTTT. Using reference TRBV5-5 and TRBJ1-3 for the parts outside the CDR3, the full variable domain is DAGVTQSPTHLIKTRGQQVTLRCSPISGHKSVSWYQQVLGQGPQFIFQYYEKEERGRGNFPDRFSARQFPNYSSELNVNALLLGDSALYLCASSSTPSSGNTIYFGEGSWLTVV.

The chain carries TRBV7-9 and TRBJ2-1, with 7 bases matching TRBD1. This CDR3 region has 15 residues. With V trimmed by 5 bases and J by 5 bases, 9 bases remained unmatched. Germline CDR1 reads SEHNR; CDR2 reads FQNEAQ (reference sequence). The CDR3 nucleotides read TGTGCCAGCAGCCCGACAGGGAATAGTGACAATGAGCAGTTCTTC. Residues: CASSPTGNSDNEQFF.

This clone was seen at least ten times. In DNA form, the CDR3 reads TGTGCCAGCAGTGAATACAGGCACACTGAAGCTTTCTTT. Amino acid sequence: CASSEYRHTEAFF. The V and J genes are TRBV2 and TRBJ1-1; D perhaps matches TRBD1 (5 bases). This CDR3 region has 13 residues. Germline V gene data show CDR1 as SNHLY and CDR2 as FYNNEI. V lost 2 bases and J lost 3, with 7 bases in between.

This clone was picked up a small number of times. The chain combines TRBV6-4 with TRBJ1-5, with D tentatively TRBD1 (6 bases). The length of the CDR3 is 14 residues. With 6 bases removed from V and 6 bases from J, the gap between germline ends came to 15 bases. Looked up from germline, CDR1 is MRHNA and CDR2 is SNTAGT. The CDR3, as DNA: TGTGCCAGCAGAACAGGGTTCCGGGGTCAGCCCCAGCATTTT. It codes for CASRTGFRGQPQHF.

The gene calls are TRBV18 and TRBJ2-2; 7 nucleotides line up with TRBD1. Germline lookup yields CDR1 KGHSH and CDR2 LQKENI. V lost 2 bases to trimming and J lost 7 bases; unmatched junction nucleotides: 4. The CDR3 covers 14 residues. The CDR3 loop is CASSPVGTDGELFF. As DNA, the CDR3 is TGTGCCAGCTCACCAGTCGGGACAGACGGGGAGCTGTTTTTT. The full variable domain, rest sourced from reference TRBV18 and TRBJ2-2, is NAGVMQNPRHLVRRRGQEARLRCSPMKGHSHVYWYRQLPEEGLKFMVYLQKENIIDESGMPKERFSAEFPKEGPSILRIQQVVRGDSAAYFCASSPVGTDGELFFGEGSRLTVL.